The present T cell receptor (beta chain) was sequenced within a study of cytomegalovirus exposure and HLA in healthy donors. V gave up 6 bases and J gave up 1 base, with 12 bases separating them. Per germline, CDR1 SGHVS and CDR2 FNYEAQ. The CDR3 length is 14 residues. PCR involved 60 Vbeta and 13 Jbeta primers. Sequenced by immunoSEQ multiplex PCR; TCRdb stores in-frame clones only, minus some. The data contain about 140,000 clones, 55% to 80% of them singletons. The sequence came from a woman in her thirties or forties in good health and CMV-seronegative. The source material was PBMCs. The V call is TRBV7-6, the J call TRBJ1-1, with D possibly matching TRBD1 (6 bases). The CDR3 region is CASSSDSRNTEAFF. The CDR3 bases are TGTGCCAGCAGTTCGGACAGCCGGAACACTGAAGCTTTCTTT.